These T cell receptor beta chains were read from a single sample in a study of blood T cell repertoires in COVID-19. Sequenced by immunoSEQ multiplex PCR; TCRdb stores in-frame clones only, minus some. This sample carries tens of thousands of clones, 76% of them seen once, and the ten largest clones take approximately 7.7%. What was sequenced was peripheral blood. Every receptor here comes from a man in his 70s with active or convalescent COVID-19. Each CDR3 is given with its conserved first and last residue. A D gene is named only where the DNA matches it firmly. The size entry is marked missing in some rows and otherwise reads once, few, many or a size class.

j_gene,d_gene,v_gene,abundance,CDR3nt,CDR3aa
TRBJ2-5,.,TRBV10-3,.,TGTGCCATCAGTGAGTCCGTCAGGAACGGAGAGACCCAGTACTTC,CAISESVRNGETQYF
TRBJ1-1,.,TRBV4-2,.,TGTGCCAGCAGCCAAGGTCCAGGGGAAGCTTTCTTT,CASSQGPGEAFF
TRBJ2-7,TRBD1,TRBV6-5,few,TGTGCCAGCAGTTACTCTCGAAGAACAGGGGAGAATATGTACTTC,CASSYSRRTGENMYF
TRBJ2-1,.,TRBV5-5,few,TGTGCCAGCAGCTCGCTACAGGGATTGGGTACTTCCAATGAGCAGTTCTTC,CASSSLQGLGTSNEQFF
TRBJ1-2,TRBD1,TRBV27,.,TGTGCCAGCAGGAGTGACGACAGGGTTCGAGGCTACACCTTC,CASRSDDRVRGYTF
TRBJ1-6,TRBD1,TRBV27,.,TGTGCCAGCAGTTTACGACTTGGACAGGGAAATTCACCCCTCCACTTT,CASSLRLGQGNSPLHF
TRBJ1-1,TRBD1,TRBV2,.,TGTGCCAGCAGTGAACAGGGGGCGCAGACTGAAGCTTTCTTT,CASSEQGAQTEAFF
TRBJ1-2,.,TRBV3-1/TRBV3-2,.,TGTGCCAGCAGCCGCGGGGGGACCCGAGATGGCTACACCTTC,CASSRGGTRDGYTF
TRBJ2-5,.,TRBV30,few,TGTGCCTGGAGTGGGGGCCAGGAGACCCAGTACTTC,CAWSGGQETQYF
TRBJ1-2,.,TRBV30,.,TGTGCCTCAGCCGCGGCTAACTATGGCTACACCTTC,CASAAANYGYTF
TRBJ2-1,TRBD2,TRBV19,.,TGTGCCAGTAGTCCGGCGGGGCTAGCGGGGCACAATGAGCAGTTCTTC,CASSPAGLAGHNEQFF
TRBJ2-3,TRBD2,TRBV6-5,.,TGTGCCAGCAAGGAGGCGGGGGGCACAGATACGCAGTATTTT,CASKEAGGTDTQYF
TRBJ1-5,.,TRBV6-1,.,TGTGCCAGCAGGGAATTCTCGATTTCAACTAATCAGCCCCAGCATTTT,CASREFSISTNQPQHF
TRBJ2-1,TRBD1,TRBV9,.,TGTGCCAGCAGCGTGTCAGGGGACAGGTCCTACAATGAGCAGTTCTTC,CASSVSGDRSYNEQFF
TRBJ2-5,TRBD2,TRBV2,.,TGTGCCAGCAGGACGGGAGGAGGAGAGACCCAGTACTTC,CASRTGGGETQYF
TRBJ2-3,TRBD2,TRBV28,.,TGTGCCAGCACTTCGAGCGGGGGGGCGTCAGATACGCAGTATTTT,CASTSSGGASDTQYF
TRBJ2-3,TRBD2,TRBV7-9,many,TGTGCCAGCAGCGCAGTTACTAGCGGAGGGCCCAGCACAGATACGCAGTATTTT,CASSAVTSGGPSTDTQYF
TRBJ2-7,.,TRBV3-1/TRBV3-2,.,TGTGCCAGCAGCCACGGAAGTTTGACACACTACGAGCAGTACTTC,CASSHGSLTHYEQYF
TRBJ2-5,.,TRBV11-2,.,TGTGCCAGCAGCTTCTTCCAGGGAGAGACCCAGTACTTC,CASSFFQGETQYF
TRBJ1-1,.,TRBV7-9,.,TGTGCCAGCAGCTTTCGGGAACTGAACACTGAAGCTTTCTTT,CASSFRELNTEAFF
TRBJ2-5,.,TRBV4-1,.,TGCGCCAGCAGCCGGCTACCTCGGGGGGAGACCCAGTACTTC,CASSRLPRGETQYF
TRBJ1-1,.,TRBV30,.,TGTGCCTGGAGTGTCCCGACAGTGGGGGAAGCTTTCTTT,CAWSVPTVGEAFF
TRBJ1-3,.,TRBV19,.,TGTGCCACCCAGAGGAACGTAAATGGAAACACCATATATTTT,CATQRNVNGNTIYF
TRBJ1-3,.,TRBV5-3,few,TGTGCCAGAAGCGGACACGGAAACACCATATATTTT,CARSGHGNTIYF
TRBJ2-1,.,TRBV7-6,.,TGTGCCAGCACACTTGGGGCCGGCCCCGGTGGTGAGCAGTTCTTC,CASTLGAGPGGEQFF
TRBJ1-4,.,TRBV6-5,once,TGTGCCAGCGGGTACAGTGCAACTAATGAAAAACTGTTTTTT,CASGYSATNEKLFF
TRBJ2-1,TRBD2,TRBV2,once,TGTGCCAGCAGTGGGACTAGCGGGGGCATGGGTGAGCAGTTCTTC,CASSGTSGGMGEQFF
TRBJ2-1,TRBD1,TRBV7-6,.,TGTGCCAGCAGCTCCGTTCCGGACAGGGGGCGGGATGAGCAGTTCTTC,CASSSVPDRGRDEQFF
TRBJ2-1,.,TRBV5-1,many,TGCGCCAGCAGCTCCGAAAACGTCGGGGAGCAGTTCTTC,CASSSENVGEQFF